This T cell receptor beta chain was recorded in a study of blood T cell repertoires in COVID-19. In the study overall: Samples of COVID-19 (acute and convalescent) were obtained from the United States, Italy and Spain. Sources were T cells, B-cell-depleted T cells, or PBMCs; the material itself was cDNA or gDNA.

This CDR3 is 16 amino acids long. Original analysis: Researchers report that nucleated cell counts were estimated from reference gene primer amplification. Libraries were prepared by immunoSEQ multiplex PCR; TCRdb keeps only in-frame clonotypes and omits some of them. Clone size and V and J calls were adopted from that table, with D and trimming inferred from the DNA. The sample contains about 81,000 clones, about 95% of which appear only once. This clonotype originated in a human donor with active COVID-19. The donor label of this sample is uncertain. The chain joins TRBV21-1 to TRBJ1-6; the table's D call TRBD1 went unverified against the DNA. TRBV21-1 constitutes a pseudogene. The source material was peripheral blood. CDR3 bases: TGTGCCACCTCCCGACAGGAGCCAGGACATAATTCACCCCTCCACTTT. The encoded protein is CATSRQEPGHNSPLHF.